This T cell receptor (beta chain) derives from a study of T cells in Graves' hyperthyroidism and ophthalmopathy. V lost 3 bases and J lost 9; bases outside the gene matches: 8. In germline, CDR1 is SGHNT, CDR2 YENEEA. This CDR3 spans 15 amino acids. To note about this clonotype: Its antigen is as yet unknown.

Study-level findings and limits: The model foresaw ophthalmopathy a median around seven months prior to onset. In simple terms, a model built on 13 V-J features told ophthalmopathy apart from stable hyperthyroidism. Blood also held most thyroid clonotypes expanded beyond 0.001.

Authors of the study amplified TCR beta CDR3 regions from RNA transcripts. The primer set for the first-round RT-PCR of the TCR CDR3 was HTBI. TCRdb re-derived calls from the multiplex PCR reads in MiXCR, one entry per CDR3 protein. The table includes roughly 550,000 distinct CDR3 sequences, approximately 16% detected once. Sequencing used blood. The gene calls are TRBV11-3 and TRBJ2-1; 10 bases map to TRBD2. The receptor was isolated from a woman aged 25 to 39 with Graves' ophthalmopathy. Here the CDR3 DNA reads TGTGCCAGCAGCTTTGGTCTAGCGGGAGTCGGTGAGCAGTTCTTC. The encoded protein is CASSFGLAGVGEQFF.